This T cell receptor (beta chain) was captured in a study of regulatory T cells in long-lasting Graves disease. There are 17 residues in the CDR3. V was trimmed by 6 bases and J by 3 bases, leaving 18 bases between them. Looked up from germline, CDR1 is KGHSY and CDR2 is FQNENV. Time point in this sample: newly diagnosed GD, antithyroid drugs for less than 3 months. Making the TCR library involved RNA that had been extracted from PBMCs. CDR3 regions were amplified by Arm-PCR using iRepertoire HTBI primers to build TCR beta libraries. TCRdb re-analysed the multiplex PCR reads in MiXCR, keeping a single row per CDR3 protein. The profile shows hundreds of thousands of distinct CDR3 sequences, 16% of them singletons. This same sample was also part of a study on T cells in Graves' hyperthyroidism and ophthalmopathy.

The gene calls are TRBV16 and TRBJ1-6, with D unresolved. Sequencing used peripheral blood mononuclear cells (PBMCs), obtained at new diagnosis, from a patient treated with antithyroid drugs. The receptor was derived from a middle-aged man with Graves disease. CDR3: CASSPDRAAIYNSPLHF. CDR3 DNA sequence: TGTGCCAGCAGTCCCGACCGGGCAGCGATCTATAATTCACCCCTCCACTTT.